This T cell receptor (beta chain) was sequenced in a study of CD8 T cells in ankylosing spondylitis. V lost 5 bases and J lost 10, with 18 bases in between. The CDR3 has 14 residues. This clonotype occurred many times. MiXCR, applied by TCRdb to the 5' RACE reads, yields one record per CDR3 protein. This sample has over 200,000 distinct CDR3 sequences, with about 11% found just once. The gene calls are TRBV12-3 or TRBV12-4 and TRBJ1-5, with D perhaps TRBD1 (5 bases). Sequencing input: blood, either unsorted or a sorted T cell fraction (not recorded which). This clonotype originated in a male donor with ankylosing spondylitis or in good health (not recorded which). The chain's CDR3 is CASSGTGRGSPQHF. In nucleotides, the CDR3 is TGTGCCAGCAGTGGAACAGGAAGGGGATCCCCCCAGCATTTT.